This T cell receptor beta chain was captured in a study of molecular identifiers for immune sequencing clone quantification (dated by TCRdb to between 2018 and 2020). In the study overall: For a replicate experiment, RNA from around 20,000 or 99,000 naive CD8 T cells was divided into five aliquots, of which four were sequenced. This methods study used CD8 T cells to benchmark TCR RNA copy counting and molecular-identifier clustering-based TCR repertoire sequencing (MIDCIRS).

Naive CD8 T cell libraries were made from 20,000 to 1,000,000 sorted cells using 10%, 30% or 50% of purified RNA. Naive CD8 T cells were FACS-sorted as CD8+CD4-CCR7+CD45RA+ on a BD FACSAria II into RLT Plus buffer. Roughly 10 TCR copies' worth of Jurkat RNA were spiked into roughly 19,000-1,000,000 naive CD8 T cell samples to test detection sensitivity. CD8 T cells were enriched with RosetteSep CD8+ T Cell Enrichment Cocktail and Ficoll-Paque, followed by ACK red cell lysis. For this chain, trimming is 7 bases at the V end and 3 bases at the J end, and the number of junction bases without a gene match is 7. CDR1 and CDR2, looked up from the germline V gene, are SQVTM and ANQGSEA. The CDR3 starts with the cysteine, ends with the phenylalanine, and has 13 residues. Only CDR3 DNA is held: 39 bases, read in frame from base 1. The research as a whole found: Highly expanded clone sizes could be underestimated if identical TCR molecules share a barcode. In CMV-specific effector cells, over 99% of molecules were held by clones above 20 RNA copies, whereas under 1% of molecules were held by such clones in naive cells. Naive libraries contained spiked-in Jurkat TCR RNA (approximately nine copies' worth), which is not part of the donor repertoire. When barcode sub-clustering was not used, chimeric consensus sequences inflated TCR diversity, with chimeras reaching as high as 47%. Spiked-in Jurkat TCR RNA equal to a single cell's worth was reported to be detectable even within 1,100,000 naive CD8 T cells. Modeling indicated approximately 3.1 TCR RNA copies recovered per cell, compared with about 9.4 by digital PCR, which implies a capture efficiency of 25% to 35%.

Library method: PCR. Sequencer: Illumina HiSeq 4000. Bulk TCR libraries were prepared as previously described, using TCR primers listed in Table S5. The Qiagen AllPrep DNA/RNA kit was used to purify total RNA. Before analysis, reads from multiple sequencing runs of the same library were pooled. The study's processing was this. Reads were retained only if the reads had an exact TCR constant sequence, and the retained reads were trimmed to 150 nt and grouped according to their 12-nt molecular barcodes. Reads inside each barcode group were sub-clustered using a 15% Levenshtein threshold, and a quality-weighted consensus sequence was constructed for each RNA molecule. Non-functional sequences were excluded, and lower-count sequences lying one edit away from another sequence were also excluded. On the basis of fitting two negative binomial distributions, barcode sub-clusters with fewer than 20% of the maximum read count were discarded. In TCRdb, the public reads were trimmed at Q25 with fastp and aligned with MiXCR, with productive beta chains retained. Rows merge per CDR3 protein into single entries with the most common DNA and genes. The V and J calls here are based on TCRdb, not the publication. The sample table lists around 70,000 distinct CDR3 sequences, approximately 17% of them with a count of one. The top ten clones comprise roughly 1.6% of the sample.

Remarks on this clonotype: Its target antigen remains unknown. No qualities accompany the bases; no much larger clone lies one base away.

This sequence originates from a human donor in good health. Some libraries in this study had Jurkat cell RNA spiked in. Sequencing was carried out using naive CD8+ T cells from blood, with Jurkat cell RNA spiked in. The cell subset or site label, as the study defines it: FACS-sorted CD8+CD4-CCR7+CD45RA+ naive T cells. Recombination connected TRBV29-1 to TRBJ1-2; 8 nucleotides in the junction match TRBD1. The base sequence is TGCAGCGCTGAGACAGGGGAGGACTATGGCTACACCTTC. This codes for CSAETGEDYGYTF.